The sequence of this TCR beta chain was determined in a study of blood T cell repertoires in COVID-19. Study-wide context: Samples taken during acute and convalescent COVID-19 were collected in the United States, Italy and Spain. PBMCs, B-cell-depleted T cells, or T cells provided the cDNA or gDNA that made up the material.

In terms of age and location, participants ranged from roughly 18 to 100 years and lived in approximately 26 US areas. Donors were grouped by their self-reported clinical history. The table came from immunoSEQ multiplex PCR; TCRdb's copy has only in-frame clones and leaves some out. The sample has about 190,000 clones; roughly 84% are singletons. Germline CDR1 reads MNHNS; CDR2 reads SASEGT. The CDR3 contains 15 residues. Trimming cost V 1 base and J 4 bases, with 10 bases left between them. The receptor was isolated from a woman between 25 and 40 years old who had been exposed to COVID-19. Sequencing was carried out using PBMCs or T cells enriched from blood (not recorded which). V and J are TRBV6-1 and TRBJ2-2; tentatively, D is TRBD1 (5 bases). The DNA for the CDR3 is TGTGCCAGCAGTGAAGGCCTTGACAGCACCGGGGAGCTGTTTTTT. This sequence encodes CASSEGLDSTGELFF.